Below, 7 T cell receptor beta chains from the same sample are listed, as sequenced in a study of radiotherapy plus CTLA-4 blockade in lung cancer. Assay: immunoSEQ multiplex PCR; the TCRdb copy retains only in-frame clones and omits some. The table has 30,000 to 40,000 clones, 65% to 75% seen once. Source: peripheral blood, taken from a patient treated with radiotherapy plus ipilimumab. All receptors come from a human donor with non-small cell lung cancer who had stable disease on radiotherapy plus ipilimumab.

The genes are TRBV4-3 and TRBJ2-2; D is uncertain. The germline CDR1 and CDR2 sequences are LGHNA and YSLEER. The CDR3 totals 16 residues. V was shortened by 5 bases and J by 6 bases, with 19 bases between the two germline ends. The CDR3 loop reads CASSSQPEAKSGELFF. The CDR3 nucleotides are TGCGCCAGCAGCTCCCAGCCGGAAGCTAAGTCCGGGGAGCTGTTTTTT.

CDR3 nucleotide sequence: TGTGCCAGCAGTTACGGGGACAGGGGCAATCAGCCCCAGCATTTT. Its translation: CASSYGDRGNQPQHF. The chain recombines TRBV6-6 with TRBJ1-5; 9 nucleotides line up with TRBD1. CDR3 length: 15 amino acids. The J segment lost 2 bases and the V segment lost 2 bases, leaving 1 base of the junction unmatched. Germline CDR1 MNHNY, CDR2 SVGAGI (reference sequence).

The CDR3 sequence: CSVEPQNTEAFF. The DNA for the CDR3 is TGCAGCGTTGAACCGCAGAACACTGAAGCTTTCTTT. The chain has TRBV29-1 and TRBJ1-1, with D uncertain. Trimming shortened V by 2 bases and J by 1 base, and 5 bases separated the two germline ends. Germline CDR1 is SQVTM and CDR2 is ANQGSEA. The CDR3 is 12 residues long.

V usage is TRBV19 and J usage is TRBJ2-2; 7 bases line up with TRBD1. Germline values: CDR1 LNHDA, CDR2 SQIVND (reference sequence). CDR3 length: 16 amino acids. Trimming took 7 bases from V and 8 from J; bases not matched to a gene: 16. CDR3 region: CASTSIDRVSSGELFF. CDR3 nucleotide sequence: TGTGCCAGTACCTCCATAGACAGGGTCTCATCGGGGGAGCTGTTTTTT.

The chain joins TRBV6-1 to TRBJ2-3; TRBD1 matches 8 bases. The germline V gene encodes CDR1 MNHNS and CDR2 SASEGT. The V and J ends lost 8 bases and 6 bases, in that order; junction bases with no gene match: 13. The CDR3 is 15 residues long. The CDR3 DNA follows: TGTGCCAGCGCTTACCGGGACAGGTCCGGGGATACGCAGTATTTT. As protein: CASAYRDRSGDTQYF.

V is TRBV28 and J is TRBJ2-7; weak D call: TRBD2 (7 bases). V was trimmed by 8 bases and J by 1 base, leaving 18 bases between them. There are 15 residues in the CDR3. Germline CDR1 is MDHEN and CDR2 is SYDVKM. This CDR3 reads CASGGASLNSYEQYF. The CDR3 DNA reads TGTGCCAGCGGGGGGGCCAGCCTCAATTCCTACGAGCAGTACTTC.

The sample holds one count of this clone. The chain is built from TRBV5-6 and TRBJ2-6, with 7 bases fitting TRBD1. Per germline, CDR1 SGHDT and CDR2 YYEEEE. The CDR3 is made up of 15 amino acids. V shed 1 base, J shed 2 bases, and the junction held 0 bases outside the gene matches. CDR3 sequence reads: CASSLTGAGANVLTF. The CDR3 DNA reads TGTGCCAGCAGCTTGACAGGGGCTGGGGCCAACGTCCTGACTTTC.